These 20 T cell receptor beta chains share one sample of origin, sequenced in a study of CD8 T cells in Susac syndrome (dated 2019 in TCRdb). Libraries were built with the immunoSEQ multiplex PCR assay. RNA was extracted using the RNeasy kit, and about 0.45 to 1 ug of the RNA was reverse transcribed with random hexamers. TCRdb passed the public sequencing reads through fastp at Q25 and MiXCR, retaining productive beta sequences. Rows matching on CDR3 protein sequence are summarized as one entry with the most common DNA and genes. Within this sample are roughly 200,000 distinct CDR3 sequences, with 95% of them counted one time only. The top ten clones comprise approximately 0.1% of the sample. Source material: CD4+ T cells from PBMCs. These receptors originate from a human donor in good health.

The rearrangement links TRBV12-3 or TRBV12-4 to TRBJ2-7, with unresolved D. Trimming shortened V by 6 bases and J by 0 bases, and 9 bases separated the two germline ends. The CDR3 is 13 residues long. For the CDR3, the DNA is TGTGCCAGCAGCGACTGGAGCTCCTACGAGCAGTACTTC. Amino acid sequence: CASSDWSSYEQYF.

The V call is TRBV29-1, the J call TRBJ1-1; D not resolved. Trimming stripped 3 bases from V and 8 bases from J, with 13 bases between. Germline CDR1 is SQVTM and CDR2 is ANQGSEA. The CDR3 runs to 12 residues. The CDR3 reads CSVEPGVGEAFF. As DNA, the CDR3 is TGCAGCGTTGAGCCCGGGGTTGGGGAAGCTTTCTTT.

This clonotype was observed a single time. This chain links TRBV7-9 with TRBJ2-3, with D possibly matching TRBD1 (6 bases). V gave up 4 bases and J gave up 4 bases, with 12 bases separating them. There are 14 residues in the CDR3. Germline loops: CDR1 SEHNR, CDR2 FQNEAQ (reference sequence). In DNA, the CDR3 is TGTGCCAGCAGCTCGAGGGGGAATCCAGATACGCAGTATTTT. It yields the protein CASSSRGNPDTQYF.

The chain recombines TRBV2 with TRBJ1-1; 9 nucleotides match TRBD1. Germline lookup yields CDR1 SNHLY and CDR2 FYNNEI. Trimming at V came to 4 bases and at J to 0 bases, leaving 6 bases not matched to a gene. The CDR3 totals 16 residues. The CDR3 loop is CASSASDRGLNTEAFF. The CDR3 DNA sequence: TGTGCCAGCAGTGCGTCGGACAGGGGCCTGAACACTGAAGCTTTCTTT.

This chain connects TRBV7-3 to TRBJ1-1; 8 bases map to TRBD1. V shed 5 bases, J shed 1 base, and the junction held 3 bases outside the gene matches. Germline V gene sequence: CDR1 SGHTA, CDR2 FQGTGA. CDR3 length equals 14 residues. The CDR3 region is CASSAQGANTEAFF. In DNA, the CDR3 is TGTGCCAGCAGCGCCCAGGGGGCGAACACTGAAGCTTTCTTT.

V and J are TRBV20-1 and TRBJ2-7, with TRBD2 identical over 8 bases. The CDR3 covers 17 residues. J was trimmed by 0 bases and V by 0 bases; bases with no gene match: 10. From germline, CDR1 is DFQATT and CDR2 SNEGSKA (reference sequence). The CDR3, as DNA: TGCAGTGCTAGAGACGACCTTTGGACTAGCAGCTCCTACGAGCAGTACGTC. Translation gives CSARDDLWTSSSYEQYV.

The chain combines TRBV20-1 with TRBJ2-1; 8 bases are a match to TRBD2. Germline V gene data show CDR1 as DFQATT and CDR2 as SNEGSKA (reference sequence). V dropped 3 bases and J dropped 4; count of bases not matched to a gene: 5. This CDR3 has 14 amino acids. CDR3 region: CSASRTSRYNEQFF. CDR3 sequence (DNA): TGCAGTGCTAGCCGGACTAGCAGATACAATGAGCAGTTCTTC.

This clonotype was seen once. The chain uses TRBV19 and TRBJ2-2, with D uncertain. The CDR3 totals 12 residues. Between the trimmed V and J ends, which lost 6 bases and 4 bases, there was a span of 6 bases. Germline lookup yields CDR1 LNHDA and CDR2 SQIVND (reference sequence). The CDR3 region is CASSGFTGELFF. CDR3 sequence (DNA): TGTGCCAGTAGCGGATTCACCGGGGAGCTGTTTTTT. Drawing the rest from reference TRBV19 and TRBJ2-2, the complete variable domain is DGGITQSPKYLFRKEGQNVTLSCEQNLNHDAMYWYRQDPGQGLRLIYYSQIVNDFQKGDIAEGYSVSREKKESFPLTVTSAQKNPTAFYLCASSGFTGELFFGEGSRLTVL.

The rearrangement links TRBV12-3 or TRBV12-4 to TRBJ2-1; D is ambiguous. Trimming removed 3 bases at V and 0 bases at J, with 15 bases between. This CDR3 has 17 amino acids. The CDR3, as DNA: TGTGCCAGCAGTTTCCGTGCCGACTTCAGCTCCTACAATGAGCAGTTCTTC. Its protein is CASSFRADFSSYNEQFF.

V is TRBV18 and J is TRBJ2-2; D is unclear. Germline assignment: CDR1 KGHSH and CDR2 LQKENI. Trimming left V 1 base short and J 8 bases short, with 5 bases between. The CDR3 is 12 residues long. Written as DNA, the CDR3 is TGTGCCAGCTCACCACAATCAGGGGAGCTGTTTTTT. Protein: CASSPQSGELFF.

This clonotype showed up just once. In DNA form, the CDR3 reads TGCGCCAGCAAGACTAGCGGAACCTACAATGAGCAGTTCTTC. This gives the protein CASKTSGTYNEQFF. V gene TRBV5-1 combines with J gene TRBJ2-1, with 9 bases lining up with TRBD2. The CDR3 loop spans 14 amino acids. Trimming cost V 6 bases and J 2 bases; bases outside gene matches: 3. CDR1 is SGHRS, CDR2 YFSETQ, per germline.

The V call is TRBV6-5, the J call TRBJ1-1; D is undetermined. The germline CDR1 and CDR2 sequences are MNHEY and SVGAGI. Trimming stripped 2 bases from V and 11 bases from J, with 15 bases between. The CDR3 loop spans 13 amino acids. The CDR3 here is CASSYSPGSAAFF. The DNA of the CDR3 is TGTGCCAGCAGTTACAGTCCGGGCAGCGCGGCTTTCTTT.

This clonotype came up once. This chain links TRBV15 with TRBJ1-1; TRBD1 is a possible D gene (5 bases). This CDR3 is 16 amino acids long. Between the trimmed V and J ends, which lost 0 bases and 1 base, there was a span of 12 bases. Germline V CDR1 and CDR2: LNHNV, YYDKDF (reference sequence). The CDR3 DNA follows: TGTGCCACCAGCAGAGATCCGAGGCAGGGGAACACTGAAGCTTTCTTT. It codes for CATSRDPRQGNTEAFF. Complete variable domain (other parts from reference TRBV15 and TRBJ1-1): DAMVIQNPRYQVTQFGKPVTLSCSQTLNHNVMYWYQQKSSQAPKLLFHYYDKDFNNEADTPDNFQSRRPNTSFCFLDIRSPGLGDTAMYLCATSRDPRQGNTEAFFGQGTRLTVV.

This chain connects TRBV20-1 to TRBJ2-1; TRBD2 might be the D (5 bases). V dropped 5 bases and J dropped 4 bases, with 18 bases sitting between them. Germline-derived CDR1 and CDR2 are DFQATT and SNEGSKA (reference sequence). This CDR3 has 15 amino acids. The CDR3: CSAGLRPDWYNEQFF. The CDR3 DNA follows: TGCAGTGCTGGATTACGGCCGGACTGGTACAATGAGCAGTTCTTC.

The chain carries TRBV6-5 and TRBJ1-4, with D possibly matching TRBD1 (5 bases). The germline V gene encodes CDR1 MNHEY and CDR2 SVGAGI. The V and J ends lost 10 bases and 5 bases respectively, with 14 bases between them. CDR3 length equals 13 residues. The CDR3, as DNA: TGTGCCACCATGGACAATTGGAATGAAAAACTGTTTTTT. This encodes CATMDNWNEKLFF.

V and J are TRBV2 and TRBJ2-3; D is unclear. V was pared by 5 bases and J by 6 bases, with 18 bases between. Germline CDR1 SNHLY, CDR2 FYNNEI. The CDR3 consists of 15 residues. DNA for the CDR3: TGTGCCAGCAGTCCTTTAGCCGGTACGGCGGATACGCAGTATTTT. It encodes CASSPLAGTADTQYF. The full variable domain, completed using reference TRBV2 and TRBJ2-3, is EPEVTQTPSHQVTQMGQEVILRCVPISNHLYFYWYRQILGQKVEFLVSFYNNEISEKSEIFDDQFSVERPDGSNFTLKIRSTKLEDSAMYFCASSPLAGTADTQYFGPGTRLTVL.

CDR3 amino acids: CSVEVALADTQYF. CDR3 DNA sequence: TGCAGCGTTGAAGTAGCGTTGGCAGATACGCAGTATTTT. This chain joins TRBV29-1 and TRBJ2-3; D is possibly TRBD2 (5 bases). This CDR3 is built from 13 residues. Germline V gene data show CDR1 as SQVTM and CDR2 as ANQGSEA. Trimming removed 1 base from V and 4 bases from J, with 9 bases in between.

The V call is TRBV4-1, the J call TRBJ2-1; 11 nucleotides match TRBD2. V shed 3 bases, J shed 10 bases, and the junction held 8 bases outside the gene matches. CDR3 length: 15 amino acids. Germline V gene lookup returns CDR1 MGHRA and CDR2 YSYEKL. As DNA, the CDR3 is TGCGCCAGCAGCCATTTGACTAGCGGGATCAGGGAGCAGTTCTTC. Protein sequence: CASSHLTSGIREQFF.

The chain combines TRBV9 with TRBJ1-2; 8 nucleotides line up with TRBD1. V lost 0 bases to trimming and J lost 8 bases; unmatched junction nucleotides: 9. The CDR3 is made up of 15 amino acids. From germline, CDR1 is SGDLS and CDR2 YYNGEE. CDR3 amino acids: CASSVGMGRGLGYTF. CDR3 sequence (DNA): TGTGCCAGCAGCGTAGGAATGGGCAGGGGGCTCGGCTACACCTTC.

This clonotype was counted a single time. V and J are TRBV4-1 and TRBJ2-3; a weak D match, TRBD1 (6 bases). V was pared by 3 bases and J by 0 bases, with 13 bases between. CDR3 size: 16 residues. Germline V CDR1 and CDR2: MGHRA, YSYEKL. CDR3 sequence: CASSQGHSSSTDTQYF. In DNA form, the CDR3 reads TGCGCCAGCAGCCAGGGACATAGCTCTAGCACAGATACGCAGTATTTT.